A single T cell receptor (beta chain) is shown here with its context. Its binding antigen is unknown. No per-base quality is available; no much larger clone lies one base away. This entry is derived from a study of cytomegalovirus exposure and HLA in healthy donors (dated by TCRdb to the late 2010s). The study in broad terms: A later analysis indicated that the roughly 130 validation repertoires were generated on the platform also employed for the 666 repertoires of the first cohort. In addition to the first cohort of 500 to 850 subjects, a separate validation cohort of 120 different subjects was used. The study aimed to test whether cataloging public T cell receptors could reveal signatures of past pathogen exposure. To predict cytomegalovirus infection status, the study brought together high-throughput TCR immunosequencing, statistical association of individual TCRs with disease status, and machine learning.

The donors belonged to the validation cohort of approximately 130 subjects, which was separate from the roughly 680-subject first cohort. The library was obtained by the immunoSEQ multiplex PCR assay. As for how the authors treated the data: A statistical classification framework was built to diagnose cytomegalovirus status from the catalog of TCR beta chain sequences. This immuneACCESS table, as held by TCRdb, lists in-frame sequences with V and J called but not all clones. Of the missing ones, under half trace to an unresolved V gene in checked studies; the others have no known cause. The V and J calls and clone size are taken from that table; D and trimming were inferred from the DNA. Across this sample there are 150,000 to 180,000 clones, with about 86% seen only once. Jointly, the top ten make up about 20% of the sample. The full study reports these points: All 120 or so repertoires were used to score co-occurrence in the validation cohort in a later analysis, because that analysis had no HLA typing for the cohort. Most TCR sequences were seen in very few donors, while some public TCRs were found in many individuals. The study listed 150 to 200 TCR beta chains as associated with cytomegalovirus. The classifier was reported to diagnose cytomegalovirus status with high specificity and sensitivity in both the original and validation cohorts. A later analysis found that TCRs clustered in the first cohort also tended to co-occur in the 110 or so validation repertoires, with approximately 93% of cluster scores above 0. The authors suggested that the approach could potentially be extended to other disease states and immunological phenotypes. A few of the identified cytomegalovirus-associated TCR beta chains were confirmed in vitro to be specific for cytomegalovirus antigens.

Source material: PBMCs. This clonotype was sampled from a man aged 18 to 30 in good health and CMV-seropositive.

The CDR3 reads CAISADRVHTGNTIYF. The bases read TGTGCCATCAGCGCGGACAGGGTACATACTGGAAACACCATATATTTT. In this chain, TRBV10-3 is recombined with TRBJ1-3; a stretch of 8 junction bases matches TRBD1. Measured from the cysteine to the phenylalanine, the CDR3 is 16 residues long. The read is trimmed to its CDR3 DNA, 48 bases read in frame from base 1. Here V drops 6 bases and J drops 2 bases, and the junction holds 9 bases not matched to any gene. Via the germline V gene, CDR1 is ENHRY and CDR2 SYGVKD.